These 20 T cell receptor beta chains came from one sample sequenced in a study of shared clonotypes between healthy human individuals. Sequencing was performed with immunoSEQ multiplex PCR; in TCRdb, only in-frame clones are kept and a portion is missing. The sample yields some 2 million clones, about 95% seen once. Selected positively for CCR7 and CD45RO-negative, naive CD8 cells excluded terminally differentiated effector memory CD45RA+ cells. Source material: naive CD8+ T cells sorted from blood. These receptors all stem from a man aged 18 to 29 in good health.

In nucleotides, the CDR3 is TGTGCCAGCAGTCCCGATAATAGTCAGCCCCAGCATTTT. Translating it yields CASSPDNSQPQHF. The chain joins TRBV27 to TRBJ1-5; no clear D gene. This CDR3 comprises 13 residues. Germline CDR1 reads MNHEY; CDR2 reads SMNVEV (reference sequence). V gave up 5 bases and J gave up 6 bases, with 11 bases separating them.

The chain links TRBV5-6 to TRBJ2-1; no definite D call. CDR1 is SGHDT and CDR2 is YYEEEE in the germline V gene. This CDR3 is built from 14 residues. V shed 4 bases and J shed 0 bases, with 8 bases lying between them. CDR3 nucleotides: TGTGCCAGCAGCGCACAGAGCTCCTACAATGAGCAGTTCTTC. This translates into CASSAQSSYNEQFF.

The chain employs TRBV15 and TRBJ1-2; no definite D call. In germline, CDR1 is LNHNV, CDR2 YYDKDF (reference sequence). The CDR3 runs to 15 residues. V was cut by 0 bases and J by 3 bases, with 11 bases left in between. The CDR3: CATSREEGSDYGYTF. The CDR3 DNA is TGTGCCACCAGCAGAGAGGAGGGATCTGACTATGGCTACACCTTC.

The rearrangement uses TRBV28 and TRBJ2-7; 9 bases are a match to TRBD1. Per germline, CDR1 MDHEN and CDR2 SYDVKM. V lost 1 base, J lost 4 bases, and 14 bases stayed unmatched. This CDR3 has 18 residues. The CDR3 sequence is CASSLSKGDGTGYYEQYF. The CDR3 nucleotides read TGTGCCAGCAGTTTATCGAAAGGGGACGGGACAGGGTATTACGAGCAGTACTTC.

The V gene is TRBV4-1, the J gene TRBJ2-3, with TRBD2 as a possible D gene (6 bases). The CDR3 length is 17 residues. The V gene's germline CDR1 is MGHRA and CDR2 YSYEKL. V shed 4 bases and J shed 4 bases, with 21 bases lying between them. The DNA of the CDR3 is TGCGCCAGCAGCCCAGGGCTCGGTCCGCGGGGCGCAGATACGCAGTATTTT. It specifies CASSPGLGPRGADTQYF.

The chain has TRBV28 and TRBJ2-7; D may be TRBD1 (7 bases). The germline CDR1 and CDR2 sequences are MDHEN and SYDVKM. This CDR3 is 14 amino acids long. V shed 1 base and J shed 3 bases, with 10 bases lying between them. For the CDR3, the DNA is TGTGCCAGCAGTTTATTTCAGGGGGGCTACGAGCAGTACTTC. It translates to CASSLFQGGYEQYF.

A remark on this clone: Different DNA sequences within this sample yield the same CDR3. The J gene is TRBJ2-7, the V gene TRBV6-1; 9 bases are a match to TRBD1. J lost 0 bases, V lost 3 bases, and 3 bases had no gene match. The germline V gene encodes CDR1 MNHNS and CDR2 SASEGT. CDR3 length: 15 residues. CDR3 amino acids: CASSDRDRVSYEQYF. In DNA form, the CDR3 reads TGTGCCAGCAGTGATCGGGACAGGGTCTCCTACGAGCAGTACTTC.

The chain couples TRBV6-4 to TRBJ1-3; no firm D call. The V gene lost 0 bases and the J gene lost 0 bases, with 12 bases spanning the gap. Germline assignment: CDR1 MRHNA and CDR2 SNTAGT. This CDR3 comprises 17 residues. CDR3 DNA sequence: TGTGCCAGCAGTGACTCGATGCAGCATAGCTCTGGAAACACCATATATTTT. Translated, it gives CASSDSMQHSSGNTIYF.

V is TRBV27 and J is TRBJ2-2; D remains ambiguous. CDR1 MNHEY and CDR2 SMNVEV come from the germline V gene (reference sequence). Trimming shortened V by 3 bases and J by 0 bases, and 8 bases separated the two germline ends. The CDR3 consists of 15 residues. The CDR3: CASSLLAANTGELFF. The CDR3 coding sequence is TGTGCCAGCAGTTTGTTAGCTGCGAACACCGGGGAGCTGTTTTTT.

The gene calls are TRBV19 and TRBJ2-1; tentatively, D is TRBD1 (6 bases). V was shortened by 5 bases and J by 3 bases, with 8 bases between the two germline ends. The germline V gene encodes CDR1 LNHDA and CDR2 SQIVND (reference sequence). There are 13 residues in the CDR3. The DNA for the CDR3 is TGTGCCAGTAGTCTGGACAGCTACAATGAGCAGTTCTTC. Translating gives CASSLDSYNEQFF.

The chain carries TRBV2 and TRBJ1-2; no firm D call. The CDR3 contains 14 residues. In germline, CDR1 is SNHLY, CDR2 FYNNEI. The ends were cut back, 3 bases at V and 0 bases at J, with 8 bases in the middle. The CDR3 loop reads CASSEAESNYGYTF. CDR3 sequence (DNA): TGTGCCAGCAGTGAGGCGGAATCTAACTATGGCTACACCTTC.

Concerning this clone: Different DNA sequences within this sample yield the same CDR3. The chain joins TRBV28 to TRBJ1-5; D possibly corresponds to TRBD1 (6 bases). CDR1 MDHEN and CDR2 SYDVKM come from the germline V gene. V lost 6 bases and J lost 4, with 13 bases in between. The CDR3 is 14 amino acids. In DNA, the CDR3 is TGTGCCAGCAGGTATCAGGGGAGTAATCAGCCCCAGCATTTT. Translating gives CASRYQGSNQPQHF.

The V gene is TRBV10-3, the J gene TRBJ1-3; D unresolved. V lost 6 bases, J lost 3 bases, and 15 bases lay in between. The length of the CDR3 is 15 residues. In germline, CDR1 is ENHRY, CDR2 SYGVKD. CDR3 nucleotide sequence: TGTGCCATCAGGGACCCTGACTGGCTTGGAAACACCATATATTTT. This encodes CAIRDPDWLGNTIYF.

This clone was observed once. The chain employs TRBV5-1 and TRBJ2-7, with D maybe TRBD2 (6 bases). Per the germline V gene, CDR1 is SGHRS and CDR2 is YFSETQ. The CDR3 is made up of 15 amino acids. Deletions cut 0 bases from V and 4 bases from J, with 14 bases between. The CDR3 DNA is TGCGCCAGCAGCTTGGCTTTCTCAGGAGGGTACGAGCAGTACTTC. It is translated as CASSLAFSGGYEQYF.

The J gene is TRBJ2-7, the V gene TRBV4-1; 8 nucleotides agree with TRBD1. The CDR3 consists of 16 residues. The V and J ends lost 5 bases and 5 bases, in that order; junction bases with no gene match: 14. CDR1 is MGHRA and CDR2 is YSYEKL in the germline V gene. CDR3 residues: CASSAPPSGGTDEQYF. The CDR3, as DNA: TGCGCCAGCAGCGCACCTCCTTCAGGGGGCACGGACGAGCAGTACTTC.

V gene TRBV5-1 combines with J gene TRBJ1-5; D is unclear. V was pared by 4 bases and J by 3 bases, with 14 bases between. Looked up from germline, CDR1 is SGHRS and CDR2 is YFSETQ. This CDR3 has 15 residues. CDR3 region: CASSLLGFVNQPQHF. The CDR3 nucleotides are TGCGCCAGCAGCCTGTTGGGATTCGTCAATCAGCCCCAGCATTTT.

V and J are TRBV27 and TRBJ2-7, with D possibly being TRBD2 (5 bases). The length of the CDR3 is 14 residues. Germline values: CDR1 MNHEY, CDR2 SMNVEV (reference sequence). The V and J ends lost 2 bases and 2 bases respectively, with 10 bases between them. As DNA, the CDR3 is TGTGCCAGCAGTTTAAAGGTCGGGACCTACGAGCAGTACTTC. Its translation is CASSLKVGTYEQYF.

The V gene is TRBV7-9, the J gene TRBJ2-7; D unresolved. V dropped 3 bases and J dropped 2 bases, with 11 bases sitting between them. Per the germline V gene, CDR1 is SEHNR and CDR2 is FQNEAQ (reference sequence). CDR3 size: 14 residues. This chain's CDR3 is CASSFGGVAYEQYF. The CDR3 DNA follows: TGTGCCAGCAGCTTTGGTGGGGTCGCCTACGAGCAGTACTTC.

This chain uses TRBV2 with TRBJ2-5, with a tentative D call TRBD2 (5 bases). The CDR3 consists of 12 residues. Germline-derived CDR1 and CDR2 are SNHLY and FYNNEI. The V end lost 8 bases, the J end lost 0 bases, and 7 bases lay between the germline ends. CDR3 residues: CASQRYQETQYF. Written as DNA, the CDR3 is TGTGCCAGCCAGCGGTACCAAGAGACCCAGTACTTC.

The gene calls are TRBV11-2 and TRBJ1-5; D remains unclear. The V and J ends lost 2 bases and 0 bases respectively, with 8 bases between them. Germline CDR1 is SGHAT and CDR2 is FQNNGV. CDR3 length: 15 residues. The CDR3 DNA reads TGTGCCAGCAGCTTAAACGGTTTTAGCAATCAGCCCCAGCATTTT. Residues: CASSLNGFSNQPQHF. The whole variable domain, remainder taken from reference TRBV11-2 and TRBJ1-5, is EAGVAQSPRYKIIEKRQSVAFWCNPISGHATLYWYQQILGQGPKLLIQFQNNGVVDDSQLPKDRFSAERLKGVDSTLKIQPAKLEDSAVYLCASSLNGFSNQPQHFGDGTRLSIL.